These 24 T cell receptor beta chains share one sample of origin, sequenced in a study of cytomegalovirus exposure and HLA in healthy donors. The PCR made use of 60 Vbeta and 13 Jbeta primers. The data were produced by immunoSEQ multiplex PCR, yet TCRdb's version contains in-frame clones alone and is incomplete. Among about 91,000 clones, roughly two thirds were seen once, and the ten largest hold about 1.2%. The sample was PBMCs. These receptors originate from a female donor in good health and CMV-seronegative.

CDR3 bases: TGCAGCGTTGAAGATCTTCGGGTGACCCAGTACTTC. The encoded protein is CSVEDLRVTQYF. The chain links TRBV29-1 to TRBJ2-5; D unclear. This CDR3 contains 12 residues. Germline loops: CDR1 SQVTM, CDR2 ANQGSEA. V dropped 0 bases and J dropped 7 bases, with 9 bases sitting between them.

The rearrangement joins TRBV5-6 to TRBJ2-7; 8 nucleotides match TRBD1. Germline assignment: CDR1 SGHDT and CDR2 YYEEEE. This CDR3 region has 16 residues. V lost 4 bases to trimming and J lost 3 bases; unmatched junction nucleotides: 12. DNA of the CDR3: TGTGCCAGCAGCCGCACCGGGACAGGACGATACTACGAGCAGTACTTC. It encodes CASSRTGTGRYYEQYF.

The chain joins TRBV10-3 to TRBJ1-6; the match to TRBD1 covers 9 bases. This CDR3 is 14 amino acids long. The germline V gene has CDR1 ENHRY and CDR2 SYGVKD. V was pared by 4 bases and J by 6 bases, with 1 base of the junction left unmatched. CDR3 DNA sequence: TGTGCCATCAGTGGGGGACAGGGTAATTCACCCCTCCACTTT. It encodes CAISGGQGNSPLHF.

This chain links TRBV6-1 with TRBJ1-1; TRBD1 matches at 7 bases. Germline CDR1 MNHNS, CDR2 SASEGT. The CDR3 has 15 amino acids. V trimming: 3 bases; J trimming: 2 bases; junction bases outside the gene matches: 6. CDR3 nucleotides: TGTGCCAGCAGTGACGGGACAGACCCCAACACTGAAGCTTTCTTT. Protein sequence: CASSDGTDPNTEAFF.

This chain uses TRBV15 with TRBJ2-3; no definite D call. Trimming left V 1 base short and J 2 bases short, with 13 bases between. Germline V lookup: CDR1 LNHNV, CDR2 YYDKDF (reference sequence). The CDR3 is made up of 16 amino acids. CDR3 sequence reads: CATSRAPTGNTDTQYF. The CDR3 DNA reads as TGTGCCACCAGCAGAGCTCCGACGGGTAACACAGATACGCAGTATTTT.

This clone was counted a few times. V gene TRBV13 combines with J gene TRBJ2-2; possible D gene TRBD2, 5 bases. Germline CDR1 reads PRHDT; CDR2 reads FYEKMQ (reference sequence). The CDR3 runs 17 residues. V was cut by 4 bases and J by 1 base, with 16 bases left in between. CDR3 in amino acids: CASSSSARVKNTGELFF. The CDR3 region has the DNA TGTGCCAGCAGCTCCTCTGCGAGGGTAAAGAACACCGGGGAGCTGTTTTTT. The whole variable domain, remainder taken from reference TRBV13 and TRBJ2-2, is AAGVIQSPRHLIKEKRETATLKCYPIPRHDTVYWYQQGPGQDPQFLISFYEKMQSDKGSIPDRFSAQQFSDYHSELNMSSLELGDSALYFCASSSSARVKNTGELFFGEGSRLTVL.

The chain is built from TRBV6-5 and TRBJ1-1; D unclear. CDR3 length equals 11 residues. Germline CDR1 MNHEY, CDR2 SVGAGI. The V end lost 8 bases, the J end lost 5 bases, and 9 bases lay between the germline ends. The CDR3 reads CASSSGTEAFF. CDR3 nucleotide sequence: TGTGCCAGCTCTAGTGGGACTGAAGCTTTCTTT.

V usage is TRBV15 and J usage is TRBJ1-3; tentatively, D is TRBD1 (6 bases). CDR1 and CDR2 from the germline V gene are LNHNV and YYDKDF (reference sequence). Trimming removed 8 bases at V and 1 base at J, with 6 bases between. The CDR3 sequence is 12 residues long. CDR3 DNA: TGTGCCACCCAGGGGTCTGGAAACACCATATATTTT. Its protein is CATQGSGNTIYF.

In its sample, this clone was seen a few times. The chain joins TRBV30 to TRBJ1-4; 7 bases are a match to TRBD1. With 1 base clipped from V and 8 bases from J, the junction kept 4 bases outside the gene matches. The CDR3 spans 13 residues. Germline CDR1 is GTSNPN and CDR2 is SVGIG (reference sequence). The CDR3, as DNA: TGTGCCTGGAGTGGGGCAGGGGGGGAAAAACTGTTTTTT. Its translation: CAWSGAGGEKLFF.

This sequence joins TRBV30 and TRBJ1-3; 7 positions agree with TRBD1. The CDR3 loop spans 13 amino acids. V shed 0 bases and J 11 bases; nucleotides not matched to a gene: 7. CDR1 GTSNPN and CDR2 SVGIG come from the germline V gene (reference sequence). The CDR3 coding sequence is TGTGCCTGGAGTGTACAGGGGAATAGGGCCATATATTTT. As protein: CAWSVQGNRAIYF.

The chain is built from TRBV9 and TRBJ2-1; D call uncertain. Germline V gives CDR1 SGDLS, CDR2 YYNGEE. The CDR3 has 15 amino acids. V shed 0 bases and J shed 5 bases, with 12 bases lying between them. CDR3 bases: TGTGCCAGCAGCGTAGGGGCTAAAGTTGACAATGAGCAGTTCTTC. Protein product: CASSVGAKVDNEQFF. Filled out from reference TRBV9 and TRBJ2-1, the complete variable domain reads DSGVTQTPKHLITATGQRVTLRCSPRSGDLSVYWYQQSLDQGLQFLIQYYNGEERAKGNILERFSAQQFPDLHSELNLSSLELGDSALYFCASSVGAKVDNEQFFGPGTRLTVL.

The gene calls are TRBV10-3 and TRBJ1-6; D is unresolved. CDR1 is ENHRY, CDR2 SYGVKD, per germline. This CDR3 is built from 13 residues. Trimming removed 3 bases from V and 6 bases from J, with 6 bases in between. The CDR3 DNA reads as TGTGCCATCAGTGAAGGAGCTAATTCACCCCTCCACTTT. Its protein product is CAISEGANSPLHF.

The rearrangement joins TRBV28 to TRBJ1-2, with a possible D match to TRBD1 (6 bases). Germline-derived CDR1 and CDR2 are MDHEN and SYDVKM. The CDR3 runs to 16 residues. V was trimmed by 5 bases and J by 4 bases, leaving 20 bases between them. The CDR3 protein is CASSGGGQGISYGYTF. The CDR3 nucleotides read TGTGCCAGCAGTGGCGGGGGGCAGGGGATTTCCTATGGCTACACCTTC.

V usage is TRBV10-3 and J usage is TRBJ1-2; D gene ambiguous. Germline CDR1 ENHRY, CDR2 SYGVKD. CDR3 length: 11 amino acids. Trimming shortened V by 10 bases and J by 1 base, and 7 bases separated the two germline ends. The CDR3, as DNA: TGTGCCACCCAGGATAACTATGGCTACACCTTC. It specifies CATQDNYGYTF.

The chain couples TRBV7-9 to TRBJ1-1; D ambiguous. This CDR3 is 13 amino acids long. The germline gives CDR1 SEHNR, CDR2 FQNEAQ (reference sequence). V was trimmed by 5 bases and J by 0 bases, leaving 7 bases between them. The CDR3 DNA is TGTGCCAGCAGCAGCACAGTGAACACTGAAGCTTTCTTT. As protein: CASSSTVNTEAFF.

This clone was counted only a few times. The chain combines TRBV6-5 with TRBJ1-1; no reliable D call. This CDR3 is built from 13 residues. The V gene lost 0 bases and the J gene lost 7 bases, with 9 bases spanning the gap. Per the germline V gene, CDR1 is MNHEY and CDR2 is SVGAGI. The CDR3 DNA reads as TGTGCCAGCAGTTACTCGCGCTTCGGTGAAGCTTTCTTT. Amino acid sequence: CASSYSRFGEAFF.

The chain uses TRBV27 and TRBJ2-1; 10 positions match TRBD1. The CDR3 loop spans 16 amino acids. V gave up 5 bases and J gave up 7 bases; unmatched junction bases: 11. Germline-derived CDR1 and CDR2 are MNHEY and SMNVEV (reference sequence). Here the CDR3 DNA reads TGTGCCAGCAGTCGCAAAACGGGACAGGGGATAAATGAGCAGTTCTTC. It encodes CASSRKTGQGINEQFF.

The rearrangement joins TRBV4-3 to TRBJ1-2, with D uncertain. Trimming cost V 0 bases and J 7 bases, with 9 bases left between them. Germline CDR1 is LGHNA and CDR2 is YSLEER. The CDR3 length is 13 residues. The CDR3 DNA follows: TGCGCCAGCAGCCAAGACCGGGAGTTTGGCTACACCTTC. Translation: CASSQDREFGYTF.

This chain joins TRBV29-1 and TRBJ1-2; 7 positions match TRBD1. The V segment lost 0 bases and the J segment 4 bases; nucleotides outside the gene matches: 8. The CDR3 has 15 amino acids. CDR1 is SQVTM, CDR2 ANQGSEA, per germline. This CDR3 reads CSVEDESGTVYGYTF. The CDR3 DNA follows: TGCAGCGTTGAAGATGAGTCCGGGACAGTCTATGGCTACACCTTC.

This sequence joins TRBV25-1 and TRBJ2-7; 12 nucleotides line up with TRBD1. The CDR3 loop spans 12 amino acids. Germline V CDR1 and CDR2: MGHDK, SYGVNS. Losses at the gene ends were 8 bases for V and 5 bases for J; bases not matched to a gene: 1. The CDR3 reads CASGTGGDEQYF. The DNA for the CDR3 is TGTGCCAGCGGGACAGGGGGCGACGAGCAGTACTTC.

The chain is built from TRBV2 and TRBJ1-5, with 10 bases matching TRBD1. The junction had 1 base not matched to a gene; V was cut back by 4 bases and J by 4 bases. Germline CDR1 SNHLY, CDR2 FYNNEI. CDR3 length equals 14 residues. In DNA, the CDR3 is TGTGCCAGCAGTGGACAGGGGGCGAATCAGCCCCAGCATTTT. Its translation is CASSGQGANQPQHF.

This sequence joins TRBV6-5 and TRBJ2-1; TRBD2 matches at 12 bases. The junction had 9 bases not matched to a gene; V was cut back by 6 bases and J by 12 bases. CDR1 and CDR2 (germline): MNHEY, SVGAGI. CDR3 length: 14 residues. CDR3 region: CASRSLTSGRVQFF. The DNA for the CDR3 is TGTGCCAGCAGAAGCCTGACTAGCGGGAGAGTGCAGTTCTTC.

V gene TRBV2 combines with J gene TRBJ2-2; 7 bases are shared with TRBD1. The V gene's germline CDR1 is SNHLY and CDR2 FYNNEI. The CDR3 contains 14 residues. V shed 6 bases and J 3 bases; nucleotides not matched to a gene: 4. The CDR3 coding sequence is TGTGCCAGCAGACCCGGGACAGACACCGGGGAGCTGTTTTTT. This translates into CASRPGTDTGELFF.

A remark on this clone: An end of the junction does not agree with germline; a read error may underlie this. The chain joins TRBV7-2 to TRBJ2-5; 11 positions match TRBD2. Per the germline V gene, CDR1 is SGHTA and CDR2 is FQGNSA. This CDR3 spans 14 amino acids. For the CDR3, the DNA is TGTGCCAGCAGCCTAGCGGGGGGTAAAGAGACCCAGTACTTC. Translating it yields CASSLAGGKETQYF.